This entry concerns a single TCR beta chain. Its antigen is currently not known. At one of its ends the junction is not consistent with the germline gene, which may arise from a read error. This sample stems from a study of blood T cell repertoires in COVID-19 (dated by TCRdb to 2018 to 2020). Study-wide context: The collaborator samples originated in the United States, Italy and Spain and spanned the acute and convalescent phases of COVID-19. The material from the prospective study consisted of cDNA or gDNA derived from T cells, B-cell-depleted T cells, or PBMCs. The dataset comprised deeply sampled blood TCRbeta repertoires from subjects exposed to, actively infected with, or recovered from COVID-19. The repertoires were released in a freely available public database meant as a resource for research on the immune response to SARS-CoV-2. The samples were drawn from the first 160 participants of the ongoing ImmuneRACE study and from 950 to 1,500 subjects provided by 6 global collaborators. Sample metadata almost always included a de-identified subject ID, COVID-19 status, age in years and sex. Where available, HLA class I and class II types were taken from metadata supplied by the sample provider and were not determined by assay-based typing. The study at large found these results: The amount of clinical and demographic metadata varied by source and participant and was provided uncurated.

CDR1 is given as SGDLS and CDR2 as YYNGEE, both from the germline V gene. The CDR3 starts with the cysteine, ends with the phenylalanine, and has 17 residues. Just the 51-base CDR3 DNA is kept, in frame starting at base 1. Each collaborating institution followed its own protocols to collect whole blood in K2EDTA tubes. Collaborator samples were shipped for TCRbeta analysis as frozen whole blood, isolated PBMCs, or DNA extracted from either sample type. TCRbeta CDR3 regions were amplified from genomic DNA by means of the immunoSEQ Assay, a bias-controlled multiplex PCR. The study's own analysis went as follows. Within the assay, amplification of reference gene primers was used to estimate how many nucleated cells each sample contained. Sequence reads were collapsed and filtered to measure the absolute abundance of every unique TCRbeta CDR3 rearrangement. Productive Simpson clonality was computed per sample as the square root of Simpson's diversity index over productive rearrangements. In its TCRdb copy, this immuneACCESS table keeps in-frame sequences only and misses some clones. Where compared with another copy, unresolved V genes explain less than half of these, and the others have no known cause. V, J and clone size are taken as reported in that table, and D and trimming were inferred from the DNA itself. In all, the sample holds roughly 40,000 clones, and 90% of those were seen once. The ten largest clones take up around 2.9% of the sample.

The material sequenced was peripheral blood. The chain joins TRBV9 to TRBJ2-1, with 11 bases matching TRBD2. The TCR comes from a man in his forties or fifties with active COVID-19. This receptor has the CDR3 CASSVGLAGGSNNEQFF. The DNA sequence is as follows: TGTGCCAGCAGCGTAGGCCTAGCGGGGGGCTCCAACAATGAGCAGTTCTTC.